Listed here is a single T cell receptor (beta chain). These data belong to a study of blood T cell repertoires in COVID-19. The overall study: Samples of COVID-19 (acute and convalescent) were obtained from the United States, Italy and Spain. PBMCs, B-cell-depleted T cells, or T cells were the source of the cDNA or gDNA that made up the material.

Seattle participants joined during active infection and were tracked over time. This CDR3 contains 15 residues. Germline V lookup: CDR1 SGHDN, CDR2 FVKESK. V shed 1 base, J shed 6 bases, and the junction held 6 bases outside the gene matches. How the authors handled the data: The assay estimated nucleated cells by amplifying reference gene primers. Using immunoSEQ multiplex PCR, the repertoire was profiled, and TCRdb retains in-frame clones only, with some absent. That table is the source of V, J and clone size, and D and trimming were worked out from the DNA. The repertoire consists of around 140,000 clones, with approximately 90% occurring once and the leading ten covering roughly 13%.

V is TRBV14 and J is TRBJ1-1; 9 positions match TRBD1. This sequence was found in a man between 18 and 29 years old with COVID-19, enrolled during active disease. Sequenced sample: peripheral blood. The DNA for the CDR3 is TGTGCCAGCAGCCAAGTTCTGGACAGGGGATCTGAAGCTTTCTTT. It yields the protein CASSQVLDRGSEAFF.